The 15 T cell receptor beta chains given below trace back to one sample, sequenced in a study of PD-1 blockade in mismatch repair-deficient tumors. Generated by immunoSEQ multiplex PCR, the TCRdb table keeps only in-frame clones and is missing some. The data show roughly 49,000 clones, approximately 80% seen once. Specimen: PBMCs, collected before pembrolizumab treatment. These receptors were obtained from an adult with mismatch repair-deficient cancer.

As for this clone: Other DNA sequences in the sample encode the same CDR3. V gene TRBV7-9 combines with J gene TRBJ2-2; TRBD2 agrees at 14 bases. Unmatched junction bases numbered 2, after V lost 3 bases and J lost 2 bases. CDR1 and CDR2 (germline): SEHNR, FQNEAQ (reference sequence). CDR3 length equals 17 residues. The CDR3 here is CASSLGLAGANTGELFF. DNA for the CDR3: TGTGCCAGCAGCTTGGGACTAGCGGGAGCTAACACCGGGGAGCTGTTTTTT.

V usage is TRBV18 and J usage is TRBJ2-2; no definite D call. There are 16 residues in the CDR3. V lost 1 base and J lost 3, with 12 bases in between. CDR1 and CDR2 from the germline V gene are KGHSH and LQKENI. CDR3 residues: CASSPLLRADTGELFF. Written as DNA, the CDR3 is TGTGCCAGCTCACCACTTCTCCGGGCGGACACCGGGGAGCTGTTTTTT.

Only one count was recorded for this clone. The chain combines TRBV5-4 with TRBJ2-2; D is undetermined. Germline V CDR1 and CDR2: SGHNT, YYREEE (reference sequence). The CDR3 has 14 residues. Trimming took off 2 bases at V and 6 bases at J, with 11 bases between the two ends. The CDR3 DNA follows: TGTGCCAGCAGCTTAGGGCAACGACCCGGGGAGCTGTTTTTT. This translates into CASSLGQRPGELFF.

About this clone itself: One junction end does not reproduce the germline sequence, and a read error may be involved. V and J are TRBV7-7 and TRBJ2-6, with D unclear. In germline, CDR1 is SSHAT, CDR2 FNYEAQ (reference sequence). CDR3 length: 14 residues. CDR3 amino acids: CASSPSAGANVLTF. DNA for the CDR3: TGTGCTAGCAGCCCCAGTGCTGGGGCCAACGTCCTGACTTTC.

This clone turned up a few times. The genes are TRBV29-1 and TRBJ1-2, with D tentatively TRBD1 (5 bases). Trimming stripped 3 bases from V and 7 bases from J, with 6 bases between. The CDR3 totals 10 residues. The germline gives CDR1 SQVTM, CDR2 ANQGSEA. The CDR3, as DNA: TGCAGCGTTGACAGGGCTGGCTACACCTTC. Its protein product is CSVDRAGYTF.

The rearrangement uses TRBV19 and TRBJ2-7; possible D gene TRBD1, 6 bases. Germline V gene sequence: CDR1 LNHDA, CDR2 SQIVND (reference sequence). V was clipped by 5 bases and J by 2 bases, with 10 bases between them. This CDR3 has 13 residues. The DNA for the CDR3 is TGTGCCAGTAGTGCAGGGGTGACCTACGAGCAGTACTTC. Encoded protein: CASSAGVTYEQYF.

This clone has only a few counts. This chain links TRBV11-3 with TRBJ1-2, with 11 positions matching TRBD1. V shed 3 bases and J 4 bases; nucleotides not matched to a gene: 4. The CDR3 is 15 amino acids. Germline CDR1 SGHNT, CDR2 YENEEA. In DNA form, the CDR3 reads TGTGCCAGCAGCTTCCGGACAGGGGGCGGCTATGGCTACACCTTC. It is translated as CASSFRTGGGYGYTF.

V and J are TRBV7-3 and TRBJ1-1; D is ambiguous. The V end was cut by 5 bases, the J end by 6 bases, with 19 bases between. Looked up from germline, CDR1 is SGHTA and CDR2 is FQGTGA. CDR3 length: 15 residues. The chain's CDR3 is CASSPKGRGVAEAFF. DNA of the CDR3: TGTGCCAGCAGCCCAAAAGGACGGGGAGTGGCTGAAGCTTTCTTT.

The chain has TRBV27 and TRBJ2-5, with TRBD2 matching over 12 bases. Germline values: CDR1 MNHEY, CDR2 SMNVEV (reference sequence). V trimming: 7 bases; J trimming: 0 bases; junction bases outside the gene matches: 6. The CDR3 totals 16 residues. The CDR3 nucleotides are TGTGCCAGCAAGCTAGCGGGAGGGGAGTACCAAGAGACCCAGTACTTC. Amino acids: CASKLAGGEYQETQYF.

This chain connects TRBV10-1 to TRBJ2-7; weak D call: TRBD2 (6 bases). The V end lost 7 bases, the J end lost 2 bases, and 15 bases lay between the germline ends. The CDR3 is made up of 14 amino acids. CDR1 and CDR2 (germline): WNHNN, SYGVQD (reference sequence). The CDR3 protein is CASTPIAAPYEQYF. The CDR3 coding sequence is TGCGCCAGCACTCCCATAGCGGCTCCCTACGAGCAGTACTTC.

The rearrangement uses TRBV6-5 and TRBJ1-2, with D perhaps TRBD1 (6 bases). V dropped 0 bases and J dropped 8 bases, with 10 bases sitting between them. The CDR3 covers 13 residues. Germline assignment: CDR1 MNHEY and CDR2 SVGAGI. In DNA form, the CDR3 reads TGTGCCAGCAGTTACTCACAGGGTTGGGGCTACACCTTC. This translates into CASSYSQGWGYTF.

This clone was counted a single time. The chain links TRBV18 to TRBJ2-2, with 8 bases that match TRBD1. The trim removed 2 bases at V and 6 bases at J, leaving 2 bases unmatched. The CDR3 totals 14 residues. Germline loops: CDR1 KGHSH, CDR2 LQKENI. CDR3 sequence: CASSPDRGSGELFF. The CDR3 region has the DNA TGTGCCAGCTCACCAGACAGGGGTTCCGGGGAGCTGTTTTTT.

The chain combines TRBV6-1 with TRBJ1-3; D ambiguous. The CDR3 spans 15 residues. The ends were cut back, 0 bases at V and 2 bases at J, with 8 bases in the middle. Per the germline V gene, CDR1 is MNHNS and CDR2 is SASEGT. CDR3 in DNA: TGTGCCAGCAGTGAAGCGTTGGAGGCTGGAAACACCATATATTTT. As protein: CASSEALEAGNTIYF.

The CDR3 DNA is TGTGCCACCCGGTACGGGGAAGAGACCCAGTACTTC. It codes for CATRYGEETQYF. This chain connects TRBV7-9 to TRBJ2-5; perhaps TRBD2 as D (5 bases). The CDR3 is 12 amino acids. V was shortened by 10 bases and J by 3 bases, with 12 bases between the two germline ends. Germline V lookup: CDR1 SEHNR, CDR2 FQNEAQ (reference sequence).

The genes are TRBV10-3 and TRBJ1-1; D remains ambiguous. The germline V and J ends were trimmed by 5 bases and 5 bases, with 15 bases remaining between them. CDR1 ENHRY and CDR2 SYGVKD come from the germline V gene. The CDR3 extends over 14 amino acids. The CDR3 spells CAISQRPPETEAFF. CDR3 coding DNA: TGTGCCATCAGTCAGAGGCCGCCGGAAACTGAAGCTTTCTTT.